This T cell receptor (beta chain) came from a study of OX40 agonist ivuxolimab in advanced cancers. In the study overall: Ivuxolimab was a fully human IgG2 agonistic monoclonal antibody targeting the costimulatory receptor OX40 (CD134). Intravenous ivuxolimab was administered to patients every 2 weeks at six dose levels: 0.01, 0.1, 0.3, 1.5, 3 and 10 mg/kg. Of the roughly 52 dose-escalation patients, hepatocellular carcinoma was present in about 20, melanoma in around 15, renal cell carcinoma in 9 and head and neck cancer in 9. In the dose-escalation cohort, over 65% of patients were male, and the mean age was roughly 60 years, with a range of roughly 20 to 80. Patients were allowed to have had prior anti-PD-1, anti-PD-L1 or anti-CTLA-4 therapy, and 40% of the dose-escalation patients had been treated with checkpoint inhibitors. Three dose-escalation patients achieved partial responses, one with hepatocellular carcinoma and two with cutaneous melanoma. The point of sequencing TCRbeta in the periphery was to test whether ivuxolimab changed TCR sequence diversity and drove clonal T-cell expansion. The paper describes the monotherapy dose-escalation part (N ≈ 50 patients) of the phase I trial of ivuxolimab.

General findings and caveats noted by the study authors: In partial responders in the 0.1-3.0 mg/kg groups, normalized peripheral clonal expansion was found to be among the lowest, especially among CD8+ T cells. Antigen specificity was not determined for the clonally expanded peripheral T cells. At doses of 0.1 to 3.0 mg/kg, clonal expansion of both CD4+ and CD8+ blood T cells was observed from baseline to week 6. After ivuxolimab, expanded clones were on average more numerous among CD8+ T cells than among CD4+ T cells. Low levels of normalized T-cell clonal expansion were also seen in some patients who did not respond.

Patients with a history of autoimmune disease or receiving systemic immunosuppression were excluded from the trial. In every dose cohort, peripheral blood was drawn for TCR sequencing at baseline, cycle 4 day 1, and cycle 7 day 1. The samples were taken from a phase I, first-in-human, multicenter, open-label dose-escalation trial of ivuxolimab. Adults with locally advanced or metastatic melanoma, renal cell carcinoma, hepatocellular carcinoma or head and neck squamous cell carcinoma were enrolled in the trial. Before TCR sequencing, CD4+ and CD8+ T cells were separately sorted from peripheral blood. Including cysteine and phenylalanine, the CDR3 has 11 amino acids. The only DNA kept is the CDR3, 33 bases in frame from the first base. V sheds 5 bases and J sheds 0 bases, leaving 2 bases between their ends. CDR1 and CDR2 are read off the germline V gene as SGHTA and FQGNSA. To sequence the TCRbeta CDR3 region, genomic DNA was isolated from the sorted cells. The immunoSEQ Assay was used to sequence the TCRbeta CDR3 regions. This is the immuneACCESS table as TCRdb keeps it, with only in-frame sequences that have V and J called. A part of the clones is gone; compared with another copy, unresolved V genes explain less than half, and the rest is unexplained. The sample table holds roughly 49,000 clones, of which nearly 80% were seen once. 7.9% of the sample is held by the ten biggest clonotypes.

Comments on this clone: Its antigen remains undetermined. The input lacks base qualities; no much larger clone sits a single base away.

Specimen: CD4+ or CD8+ T cells sorted from blood, collected in a trial of the OX40 agonist ivuxolimab. This clonotype was sampled from an adult with an advanced solid tumor such as melanoma, head and neck, liver or kidney cancer. The sequence joins TRBV7-2 to TRBJ2-7, with no reliable assignment of the D segment. The nucleotide sequence is given as TGTGCCAGCAGCCCCTCCTACGAGCAGTACTTC. Its coded protein is CASSPSYEQYF.